This T cell receptor (beta chain) came from a study of blood T cell repertoires in COVID-19. Study background: Some COVID-19 samples were acute and others convalescent; all came from the United States, Italy and Spain. The analysed material was cDNA or gDNA that came from T cells, B-cell-depleted T cells, or PBMCs.

CDR3 length: 13 amino acids. Germline CDR1 SGHAT, CDR2 FQNNGV. Trimming pared 5 bases from V and 1 base from J, leaving 8 bases between. In the original analysis: Scientists estimated how many nucleated cells there were by amplifying reference gene primers. TCRdb's copy holds only in-frame clones and misses some; the assay was immunoSEQ multiplex PCR. D and trimming come from the DNA, and the V and J calls and clone size come from that table. The profile shows 73,000 or so clones, approximately 80% of them singletons. The receptor comes from a woman aged 55-70 years with acute or convalescent COVID-19. Sequenced input: peripheral blood. This rearrangement joins TRBV11-2 to TRBJ1-1; D remains ambiguous. The CDR3 DNA follows: TGTGCCAGCAGCCCCCTCGGGAACACTGAAGCTTTCTTT. Protein: CASSPLGNTEAFF.